This T cell receptor beta chain emerged from a study of T-cell reconstitution after alpha-beta-depleted transplantation in children. Findings and limits, study-wide: Approximately two months post-transplant, alpha-beta T cells reportedly originated from several hundred expanded graft clones. T-cell counts and diversity at one year following transplant were attributed mainly to newly produced T cells. Elevated TCRbeta diversity at day 60 was traced, in some patients, to surviving recipient T cells and thymic progenitors.

The CDR3 is 14 amino acids. V trimming: 3 bases; J trimming: 4 bases; junction bases outside the gene matches: 8. From germline, CDR1 is DFQATT and CDR2 SNEGSKA (reference sequence). During its preparation, the TCRbeta library received unique molecular identifiers. MiXCR, applied by TCRdb to the PCR reads, yields one record per CDR3 protein. The sample lists about 200,000 distinct CDR3 sequences; 6.3% were seen once. This clonotype came up many times. Its target is not known. The specimen was PBMCs, collected before TCRalphabeta/CD19-depleted stem cell transplant. The V and J genes are TRBV20-1 and TRBJ2-7; 8 nucleotides match TRBD2. This TCR derives from a girl in the first two years of life with combined immunodeficiency, due to receive a stem cell transplant. The CDR3 region has the DNA TGCAGTGCTAGGGGAGGGGGACTAGTTTACGAGCAGTACTTC. Encoded protein: CSARGGGLVYEQYF.